This is a list of T cell receptor beta chains from one sample in a study of blood T cell repertoires in COVID-19. The protocol was immunoSEQ multiplex PCR, while the TCRdb copy is restricted to in-frame clones and leaves out a portion. The sample lists around 150,000 clones; around 90% were seen once. The sample was peripheral blood. These receptors were taken from a woman aged 60-75 years with active or convalescent COVID-19. CDR3s include the opening cysteine and the closing phenylalanine or tryptophan. The D gene is left open where the match is weak. Expanded clones are given a class, and other clones once, few, many or no size at all.

>TRBV6-6|-|TRBJ2-7|TRBD2
TGTGCCAGCAGTCGGACTAGCGGGGGAGCCTACGAGCAGTACTTC
CASSRTSGGAYEQYF
>TRBV6-1|-|TRBJ1-2|-
TGTGCCAGCAGTGAAAATCTGGGGAGGACTCCCGGCTACACCTTC
CASSENLGRTPGYTF
>TRBV19|-|TRBJ1-4|TRBD1
TGTGCCACTGAGTCCGGGACAGGGTATGAAAAACTGTTTTTT
CATESGTGYEKLFF
>TRBV27|-|TRBJ2-1|TRBD2
TGTGCCAGCAGTCCGCTGGGACTAGCGGGGGCCACTATCTCCTACAATGAGCAGTTCTTC
CASSPLGLAGATISYNEQFF
>TRBV11-2|-|TRBJ1-3|-
TGTGCCAGCAGCCCGGGGATTGGAAACACCATATATTTT
CASSPGIGNTIYF
>TRBV18|-|TRBJ1-2|-
TGTGCCAGCTCACCGGGCAGGGACTATGGCTACACCTTC
CASSPGRDYGYTF
>TRBV4-3|-|TRBJ2-3|TRBD1
TGCGCCAGCAGCCAAGATTCCCCCAGGGGGCGGACAGTCACAGATACGCAGTATTTT
CASSQDSPRGRTVTDTQYF
>TRBV18|-|TRBJ1-6|-
TGTGCCAGCTCACCCCTCCCACAGACAGCGAATTCACCCCTCCACTTT
CASSPLPQTANSPLHF
>TRBV29-1|many|TRBJ1-1|-
TGCAGCGTTGCCAGACAGTTAAGGCAGAACACTGAAGCTTTCTTT
CSVARQLRQNTEAFF
>TRBV10-3|-|TRBJ2-3|TRBD2
TGTGCCATCAGTGATAGGGTGTCCACGGGGGGAAGCACAGATACGCAGTATTTT
CAISDRVSTGGSTDTQYF
>TRBV13|many|TRBJ2-7|-
TGTGCCAGCAGCTTCTCCTCGGGTTCCTCCTACGAGCAGTACTTC
CASSFSSGSSYEQYF
>TRBV11-2|-|TRBJ2-1|-
TGTGCCAGCAGCCCTCGTATGGGCGTTTTGGCAGGGAACAATGAGCAGTTCTTC
CASSPRMGVLAGNNEQFF
>TRBV19|-|TRBJ2-7|-
TGTGCCAGTAGTATAGGGCCAGGGCAGTACGAGCAGTACTTC
CASSIGPGQYEQYF
>TRBV12-3/TRBV12-4|-|TRBJ1-2|TRBD1
TGTGCCAGCAATCTGGACAGGGGGCTTGGCTACACCTTC
CASNLDRGLGYTF
>TRBV7-9|-|TRBJ1-6|TRBD1
TGTGCCAGCAGCCAGGGACAGGGGAATTCACCCCTCCACTTT
CASSQGQGNSPLHF
>TRBV19|-|TRBJ2-2|TRBD1
TGTGCCAGTAATCGGTTAGGGGGCAAGGGCGGGGAGCTGTTTTTT
CASNRLGGKGGELFF
>TRBV4-3|-|TRBJ1-3|-
TGCGCCAGCAGCCTCACGACAGGTACAGGAAACACCATATATTTT
CASSLTTGTGNTIYF
>TRBV4-3|many|TRBJ2-2|TRBD2
TGCGCCAGCAGCCAAAGGTTGGGCCTAGCGGCCTTCACCGGGGAGCTGTTTTTT
CASSQRLGLAAFTGELFF
>TRBV29-1|-|TRBJ1-2|-
TGCAGCGTTGAAGAACGGGGCTATGGCTACACCTTC
CSVEERGYGYTF
>TRBV19|-|TRBJ2-5|TRBD2
TGTGCCAGTAGCGTAGCGGGGGGAGATGAGACCCAGTACTTC
CASSVAGGDETQYF
>TRBV10-3|-|TRBJ2-2|TRBD1
TGTGCCATCAGTGAGCCGGGACAGGGGGCCGGGGAGCTGTTTTTT
CAISEPGQGAGELFF
>TRBV14|once|TRBJ2-1|-
TGTGCCAGCAGCCTGTTTGGAGTTGGAGATGAGCAGTTCTTC
CASSLFGVGDEQFF
>TRBV11-2|-|TRBJ1-6|TRBD1
TGTGCCAGCAGCCTAGGGGACAGATCTAATTCACCCCTCCACTTT
CASSLGDRSNSPLHF
>TRBV2|-|TRBJ1-2|-
TGTGCCAGCAGTGAAACCAGGGCATACCCTAACTATGGCTACACCTTC
CASSETRAYPNYGYTF
>TRBV7-9|-|TRBJ1-2|TRBD1
TGTGCCAGCAGCTTGGACAGGGTGGAGGGCTACACCTTC
CASSLDRVEGYTF
>TRBV29-1|-|TRBJ1-4|-
TGCAGCATTAGGACAAATGAAAAACTGTTTTTT
CSIRTNEKLFF
>TRBV9|-|TRBJ1-3|-
TGTGCCAGCAGCGTAGCCCGGCAGGGGTCGACTGGAAACACCATATATTTT
CASSVARQGSTGNTIYF
>TRBV14|-|TRBJ1-1|-
TGTGCCAGCAGCCAACTCGGGGGGGGTACGGACACTGAAGCTTTCTTT
CASSQLGGGTDTEAFF
>TRBV6-1|-|TRBJ1-1|TRBD1
TGTGCCAGCAGTGACGGACAGGGGGACACTGAAGCTTTCTTT
CASSDGQGDTEAFF
>TRBV2|-|TRBJ2-1|-
TGTGCCAGCAGTGAAGCGCAACAGGCCAATGAGCAGTTCTTC
CASSEAQQANEQFF
>TRBV6-5|once|TRBJ1-3|-
TGTGCCAGCAGTTACACAACTGCCGGATTCGCGGACACCATATATTTT
CASSYTTAGFADTIYF
>TRBV4-1|-|TRBJ2-3|-
TGCGCCAGCGACTTGACAGGAGATACGCAGTATTTT
CASDLTGDTQYF
>TRBV4-3|few|TRBJ2-2|-
TGCGCCAGCAGCCAAGATCGGGGGTCGGCGAACACCGGGGAGCTGTTTTTT
CASSQDRGSANTGELFF
>TRBV6-4|once|TRBJ2-1|TRBD1
TGTGCCAGCAGTGAAAGGACAGGGGGCATTTGGAATGAGCAGTTCTTC
CASSERTGGIWNEQFF
>TRBV18|-|TRBJ1-1|-
TGTGCCAGCTCACTCGCGGGGGGGATGAACACTGAAGCTTTCTTT
CASSLAGGMNTEAFF
>TRBV5-3|-|TRBJ2-7|TRBD1
TGTGCCAGAAGCTTGGTCGGGACAGGGGCGACGAACTACGAGCAGTACTTC
CARSLVGTGATNYEQYF
>TRBV6-5|-|TRBJ1-2|TRBD1
TGTGCCTCCCAGACAGGGATAGGGGGCTACACCTTC
CASQTGIGGYTF
>TRBV6-5|-|TRBJ1-1|TRBD1
TGTGCCAGCACTCCGGGACAGGGGGCCAACACTGAAGCTTTCTTT
CASTPGQGANTEAFF
>TRBV3-1/TRBV3-2|-|TRBJ1-2|-
TGTGCCAGCAGCCCCGGGGGGAAAGAGGACTATGGCTACACCTTC
CASSPGGKEDYGYTF
>TRBV14|-|TRBJ1-2|-
TGTGCCAGCAGCCAAGGTCAGGGATCCGGCTACACCTTC
CASSQGQGSGYTF
>TRBV19|-|TRBJ2-1|TRBD2
TGTGCCAGTAGTATGGGTCTAGCGGGGGTCGGTGAGCAGTTCTTC
CASSMGLAGVGEQFF
>TRBV18|-|TRBJ2-3|TRBD2
TGTGCCAGCTCACGCGGGACTAGCGGGGCAGATACGCAGTATTTT
CASSRGTSGADTQYF
>TRBV6-6|-|TRBJ1-2|-
TGTGCCAGCTCAATGAACTATGGCTACACCTTC
CASSMNYGYTF
>TRBV7-9|-|TRBJ1-3|-
TGTGCCAGCAGCCCGAATCTATCTGGAAACACCATATATTTT
CASSPNLSGNTIYF
>TRBV9|once|TRBJ1-1|-
TGTGCCAGCAGCGTGGGGGCAGACGGGAACACTGAAGCTTTCTTT
CASSVGADGNTEAFF
>TRBV4-1|-|TRBJ2-1|TRBD2
TGCGCCAGCAGCTCCCTAGATGGCCGGGGGGTCTATGAGCAGTTCTTC
CASSSLDGRGVYEQFF
>TRBV30|-|TRBJ2-6|-
TGTGCCTGGAGTGACGGGGCTGGGGCCAACGTCCTGACTTTC
CAWSDGAGANVLTF